The 13 T cell receptor beta chains in this list originate from one sample, sequenced in a study of cytomegalovirus exposure and HLA in healthy donors. The PCR made use of 60 Vbeta and 13 Jbeta primers. TCRdb's copy holds only in-frame clones and misses some; the assay was immunoSEQ multiplex PCR. The table lists 150,000 or so clones, around 78% of them singletons. Sequencing input: PBMCs. The origin of the receptors is a woman between 40 and 55 years old in good health and CMV-seropositive.

The chain is built from TRBV5-1 and TRBJ1-1; no reliable D call. V gave up 2 bases and J gave up 1 base, with 9 bases separating them. CDR1 and CDR2 (germline): SGHRS, YFSETQ. This CDR3 has 14 amino acids. The CDR3 nucleotides are TGCGCCAGCAGCTTCCCCGGGAGGAACACTGAAGCTTTCTTT. Protein sequence: CASSFPGRNTEAFF.

This chain links TRBV27 with TRBJ2-5, with TRBD2 matching 8 bases. Looked up from germline, CDR1 is MNHEY and CDR2 is SMNVEV (reference sequence). This CDR3 has 13 residues. The V and J ends lost 10 bases and 5 bases, in that order; junction bases with no gene match: 9. DNA of the CDR3: TGTGCCACCTTAGCGGGGCGCGGGGAGACCCAGTACTTC. Its protein product is CATLAGRGETQYF.

The genes are TRBV23-1 and TRBJ1-4; 7 nucleotides line up with TRBD1. TRBV23-1 belongs to the ORF category, with a function that is uncertain. J gave up 5 bases and V 7 bases, and 13 bases lay outside the gene matches. This CDR3 has 16 residues. The CDR3 nucleotides are TGCGCCAGCACACCCGTTGACAGGGAGAAAAATGAAAAACTGTTTTTT. Protein: CASTPVDREKNEKLFF.

This sequence joins TRBV7-2 and TRBJ1-2, with D possibly TRBD1 on 6 matching bases. The V end lost 2 bases, the J end lost 2 bases, and 15 bases lay between the germline ends. This CDR3 spans 16 amino acids. Germline-derived CDR1 and CDR2 are SGHTA and FQGNSA. The CDR3 nucleotides read TGTGCCAGCAGCTTACCGACGCCGAGGGGGAACTATGGCTACACCTTC. Protein: CASSLPTPRGNYGYTF. The variable domain in full, with the rest retrieved from reference TRBV7-2 and TRBJ1-2, is GAGVSQSPSNKVTEKGKDVELRCDPISGHTALYWYRQSLGQGLEFLIYFQGNSAPDKSGLPSDRFSAERTGGSVSTLTIQRTQQEDSAVYLCASSLPTPRGNYGYTFGSGTRLTVV.

The chain combines TRBV7-8 with TRBJ2-7; TRBD1 agrees at 7 bases. The V segment lost 4 bases and the J segment 3 bases; nucleotides outside the gene matches: 12. CDR1 is SGHVS and CDR2 is FQNEAQ in the germline V gene. The CDR3 covers 16 residues. The CDR3 DNA reads as TGTGCCAGCAGCTCAGGGGCCGGGACAGTCAACTACGAGCAGTACTTC. Translating it yields CASSSGAGTVNYEQYF.

The V and J genes are TRBV15 and TRBJ1-3, with D possibly being TRBD1 (6 bases). V lost 4 bases, J lost 2 bases, and 9 bases lay in between. CDR1 is LNHNV, CDR2 YYDKDF, per germline (reference sequence). The CDR3 runs 14 residues. This chain's CDR3 is CATSKQGTGNTIYF. The CDR3 DNA sequence: TGTGCCACCAGCAAGCAGGGGACTGGAAACACCATATATTTT. Complete variable domain (other parts from reference TRBV15 and TRBJ1-3): DAMVIQNPRYQVTQFGKPVTLSCSQTLNHNVMYWYQQKSSQAPKLLFHYYDKDFNNEADTPDNFQSRRPNTSFCFLDIRSPGLGDTAMYLCATSKQGTGNTIYFGEGSWLTVV.

This clone has only a few counts. V gene TRBV4-2 combines with J gene TRBJ1-5, with no clear D. Germline loops: CDR1 LGHNA, CDR2 YNFKEQ. Trimming took 0 bases from V and 3 from J, leaving 9 bases between them. The CDR3 totals 15 residues. The CDR3 region is CASSQDGQFNQPQHF. CDR3 coding DNA: TGTGCCAGCAGCCAAGATGGCCAGTTCAATCAGCCCCAGCATTTT.

The V call is TRBV7-8, the J call TRBJ1-5; possibly TRBD1 for D (6 bases). The CDR3 is made up of 14 amino acids. V lost 2 bases to trimming and J lost 11 bases, with 16 bases between them. CDR1 and CDR2 from the germline V gene are SGHVS and FQNEAQ. The CDR3 protein is CASSLRTEQRAQHF. CDR3 nucleotide sequence: TGTGCCAGCAGCTTACGGACAGAACAACGGGCCCAGCATTTT.

This sequence joins TRBV30 and TRBJ1-6; 7 nucleotides line up with TRBD1. The germline gives CDR1 GTSNPN, CDR2 SVGIG (reference sequence). The CDR3 totals 13 residues. The V and J ends lost 0 bases and 9 bases, in that order; junction bases with no gene match: 2. CDR3 nucleotide sequence: TGTGCCTGGAGTGTACAGGGGAGTTCACCCCTCCACTTT. This translates into CAWSVQGSSPLHF.

The chain combines TRBV4-1 with TRBJ1-2; TRBD1 is a possible D gene (6 bases). CDR3 size: 13 residues. The V and J ends lost 0 bases and 4 bases respectively, with 6 bases between them. CDR1 MGHRA and CDR2 YSYEKL come from the germline V gene. The CDR3 loop is CASSQEDSYGYTF. The CDR3 region has the DNA TGCGCCAGCAGCCAAGAGGACAGCTATGGCTACACCTTC.

DNA for the CDR3: TGTGCCAGCAGCTTGTTGCGGGGGGATTCCTACGAGCAGTACTTC. Protein product: CASSLLRGDSYEQYF. J is TRBJ2-7 and V is TRBV5-6; 8 bases line up with TRBD2. The CDR3 runs 15 residues. The germline V gene has CDR1 SGHDT and CDR2 YYEEEE. V shed 1 base, J shed 1 base, and the junction held 4 bases outside the gene matches.

V and J are TRBV20-1 and TRBJ2-3, with D tentatively TRBD2 (5 bases). In germline, CDR1 is DFQATT, CDR2 SNEGSKA (reference sequence). CDR3 length equals 11 residues. V dropped 3 bases and J dropped 11 bases, with 12 bases sitting between them. The CDR3 here is CSASTASRQYF. In DNA form, the CDR3 reads TGCAGTGCTAGTACGGCTAGCAGGCAGTATTTT.

The rearrangement uses TRBV28 and TRBJ2-1; D might be TRBD2 (7 bases). Germline CDR1 is MDHEN and CDR2 is SYDVKM. This CDR3 is built from 15 residues. Trimming took 3 bases from V and 7 from J, leaving 16 bases between them. CDR3 nucleotides: TGTGCCAGCAGTTTGACGTTTGGGAGGGGGAATGAGCAGTTCTTC. It codes for CASSLTFGRGNEQFF.